This entry describes one TCR beta chain. Profiled with immunoSEQ multiplex PCR; TCRdb holds only in-frame clones, not every one. The sample contains over 200,000 clones, about nine tenths of which appear only once. The sample comes from a study of blood T cell repertoires in COVID-19. On the study more broadly: From T cells, B-cell-depleted T cells, or PBMCs came the material, which was cDNA or gDNA.

Germline V gives CDR1 SQVTM, CDR2 ANQGSEA. V was pared by 4 bases and J by 2 bases, with 11 bases between. The CDR3 spans 13 residues. V is TRBV29-1 and J is TRBJ2-5; D possibly corresponds to TRBD2 (6 bases). The TCR sequence derives from a person aged 18 to 30 with COVID-19, enrolled during active disease. The sample consisted of peripheral blood. Here the CDR3 reads CSVGASDQETQYF. CDR3 coding DNA: TGCAGCGTTGGGGCTAGCGATCAAGAGACCCAGTACTTC.